This TCR beta chain was found in a study of blood T cell repertoires in COVID-19. About the research overall: Some COVID-19 samples were acute and others convalescent; all came from the United States, Italy and Spain. The cDNA or gDNA used as material had been derived from T cells, B-cell-depleted T cells, or PBMCs.

Per the original methods: From reference gene primer amplification, estimates of nucleated cell counts were derived. Sequencing was performed with immunoSEQ multiplex PCR; in TCRdb, only in-frame clones are kept and a portion is missing. That table furnishes V, J and clone size, whereas the DNA furnished D and trimming. The sample shows 43,000 or so clones, about nine tenths of them seen only once. Germline values: CDR1 KGHSH, CDR2 LQKENI. CDR3 length: 15 residues. V was shortened by 1 base and J by 1 base, with 8 bases between the two germline ends. Sequencing was performed on peripheral blood. The V gene is TRBV18, the J gene TRBJ2-1; D possibly corresponds to TRBD2 (5 bases). The TCR comes from a woman of 80 years or more with active COVID-19. In nucleotides, the CDR3 is TGTGCCAGCTCACCACTCCGGGGATCCTACAATGAGCAGTTCTTC. It specifies CASSPLRGSYNEQFF.